A single sample is the source of the 20 T cell receptor beta chains below, sequenced in a study of technical replicates of blood from several donors. TCRdb's copy holds only in-frame clones and misses some; the assay was immunoSEQ multiplex PCR. This table has some 91,000 clones, under 97% appearing once. Sequencing was carried out using T cells isolated from PBMCs. These receptors were obtained from a human donor in good health.

The chain joins TRBV25-1 to TRBJ2-5; D ambiguous. V lost 5 bases and J 3 bases, leaving 7 bases between the germline ends. Germline CDR1 and CDR2: MGHDK and SYGVNS. The CDR3 totals 12 residues. As DNA, the CDR3 is TGTGCCAGCAGTATTTCCGAAGAGACCCAGTACTTC. It is translated as CASSISEETQYF. Using reference TRBV25-1 and TRBJ2-5 for the parts outside the CDR3, the full variable domain is EADIYQTPRYLVIGTGKKITLECSQTMGHDKMYWYQQDPGMELHLIHYSYGVNSTEKGDLSSESTVSRIRTEHFPLTLESARPSHTSQYLCASSISEETQYFGPGTRLLVL.

The rearrangement joins TRBV29-1 to TRBJ2-5; D might be TRBD1 (5 bases). Between the trimmed V and J ends, which lost 3 bases and 6 bases, there was a span of 8 bases. This CDR3 is 11 amino acids long. Germline values: CDR1 SQVTM, CDR2 ANQGSEA. The CDR3 spells CSVEPGKTQYF. The CDR3 DNA follows: TGCAGCGTTGAGCCAGGGAAGACCCAGTACTTC.

The rearrangement links TRBV7-9 to TRBJ2-7; D uncertain. Germline V gene lookup returns CDR1 SEHNR and CDR2 FQNEAQ (reference sequence). The CDR3 runs 13 residues. Trimming took 2 bases from V and 5 from J, leaving 10 bases between them. This CDR3 is CASSLYQPDEQYF. The DNA of the CDR3 is TGTGCCAGCAGCTTATATCAACCGGACGAGCAGTACTTC.

This chain joins TRBV11-2 and TRBJ2-2; TRBD2 matches at 8 bases. The CDR3 contains 17 residues. Germline trimming cut 4 bases from V and 5 bases from J; bases unmatched to any gene: 12. Per germline, CDR1 SGHAT and CDR2 FQNNGV. The CDR3 reads CASSSSRGGRKTGELFF. CDR3 DNA sequence: TGTGCCAGCAGCTCCAGCCGGGGCGGGAGGAAGACCGGGGAGCTGTTTTTT.

The chain employs TRBV5-6 and TRBJ2-3; 7 bases are a match to TRBD2. V trimming: 1 base; J trimming: 1 base; junction bases outside the gene matches: 12. This CDR3 is 18 amino acids long. The germline gives CDR1 SGHDT, CDR2 YYEEEE. CDR3 residues: CASSLPQRAGVGTDTQYF. CDR3 DNA: TGTGCCAGCAGCTTGCCCCAAAGGGCGGGAGTTGGCACAGATACGCAGTATTTT.

V is TRBV6-5 and J is TRBJ2-3; TRBD1 is a possible D gene (6 bases). Trimming took off 2 bases at V and 3 bases at J, with 6 bases between the two ends. Germline V gives CDR1 MNHEY, CDR2 SVGAGI. The CDR3 sequence is 13 residues long. CDR3 sequence (DNA): TGTGCCAGCAGTTACGGGACAACAGATACGCAGTATTTT. Translation gives CASSYGTTDTQYF.

The V and J genes are TRBV7-8 and TRBJ1-5; TRBD1 aligns across 11 bases. The CDR3 contains 18 residues. Germline CDR1 SGHVS, CDR2 FQNEAQ. The V and J ends lost 1 base and 0 bases, in that order; junction bases with no gene match: 5. The CDR3: CASSLGDRGLDSNQPQHF. Written as DNA, the CDR3 is TGTGCCAGCAGCTTAGGGGACAGGGGGTTGGATAGCAATCAGCCCCAGCATTTT.

This clone is a singleton in its sample. The chain has TRBV29-1 and TRBJ2-7; 8 nucleotides align to TRBD2. V gave up 7 bases and J gave up 2 bases; unmatched junction bases: 4. The CDR3 extends over 12 amino acids. CDR1 and CDR2 (germline): SQVTM, ANQGSEA. The chain's CDR3 is CSAASGPYEQYF. The CDR3 DNA reads TGCAGCGCCGCTAGCGGGCCCTACGAGCAGTACTTC.

The chain carries TRBV29-1 and TRBJ2-1, with TRBD2 matching over 13 bases. Germline loops: CDR1 SQVTM, CDR2 ANQGSEA. This CDR3 is 16 amino acids long. Trimming took 7 bases from V and 2 from J; bases not matched to a gene: 8. CDR3 in amino acids: CSAKTSGRSPYNEQFF. The DNA for the CDR3 is TGCAGCGCAAAGACTAGCGGGAGGTCCCCCTACAATGAGCAGTTCTTC.

Remarks on this clone: The identical CDR3 is also encoded by other nucleotide sequences in the sample. The gene calls are TRBV5-1 and TRBJ2-7; TRBD1 agrees at 7 bases. The germline gives CDR1 SGHRS, CDR2 YFSETQ. Germline trimming cut 1 base from V and 0 bases from J; bases unmatched to any gene: 4. The CDR3 loop spans 15 amino acids. The CDR3 DNA reads as TGCGCCAGCAGCTTGTCACAGGGGCGCTCCTACGAGCAGTACTTC. Its protein is CASSLSQGRSYEQYF.

The chain uses TRBV25-1 and TRBJ2-3; D ambiguous. Trimming cost V 4 bases and J 0 bases, with 8 bases left between them. The CDR3 is made up of 14 amino acids. Germline lookup yields CDR1 MGHDK and CDR2 SYGVNS. This chain's CDR3 is CASSGPFSTDTQYF. The DNA for the CDR3 is TGTGCCAGCAGTGGTCCGTTTAGCACAGATACGCAGTATTTT. The full variable domain, its missing parts supplied by reference TRBV25-1 and TRBJ2-3, is EADIYQTPRYLVIGTGKKITLECSQTMGHDKMYWYQQDPGMELHLIHYSYGVNSTEKGDLSSESTVSRIRTEHFPLTLESARPSHTSQYLCASSGPFSTDTQYFGPGTRLTVL.

The chain uses TRBV9 and TRBJ2-7, with 9 bases lining up with TRBD2. The germline V gene has CDR1 SGDLS and CDR2 YYNGEE. Trimming removed 0 bases from V and 2 bases from J; junction bases left unmatched: 3. The CDR3 consists of 15 residues. The CDR3 is CASSVGQRGAYEQYF. The CDR3 DNA reads TGTGCCAGCAGCGTAGGCCAGCGGGGGGCCTACGAGCAGTACTTC.

J is TRBJ2-7 and V is TRBV6-1; D is undetermined. V was cut by 4 bases and J by 0 bases, with 10 bases left in between. The germline gives CDR1 MNHNS, CDR2 SASEGT. CDR3 length equals 14 residues. The CDR3 nucleotides are TGTGCCAGCAGTGGAGTCGATCCCTCCTACGAGCAGTACTTC. This encodes CASSGVDPSYEQYF.

The chain uses TRBV6-5 and TRBJ1-2, with 9 bases that match TRBD1. This CDR3 comprises 15 residues. Trimming cost V 6 bases and J 3 bases; bases outside gene matches: 8. Looked up from germline, CDR1 is MNHEY and CDR2 is SVGAGI. In DNA, the CDR3 is TGTGCCAGCAGAACGGGACAGGGAATGTACTATGGCTACACCTTC. Translation: CASRTGQGMYYGYTF.

The V gene is TRBV7-8, the J gene TRBJ2-1; 9 nucleotides agree with TRBD2. The CDR3 is made up of 14 amino acids. CDR1 is SGHVS, CDR2 FQNEAQ, per germline. V was clipped by 7 bases and J by 3 bases; unmatched bases: 4. The CDR3 DNA is TGTGCCAGCAAACCGCGGGGGGGCTACAATGAGCAGTTCTTC. This translates into CASKPRGGYNEQFF.

The chain uses TRBV21-1 and TRBJ1-1; the DNA was not used to check the table's D call, TRBD1. TRBV21-1 is a known pseudogene. The CDR3 spans 16 residues. The CDR3 DNA sequence: TGTGCCAGCAGCTCTGATGTAGACACAATTCGCACTGAAGCTTTCTTT. This gives the protein CASSSDVDTIRTEAFF.

The chain joins TRBV6-1 to TRBJ2-7, with 7 nucleotides matching TRBD1. The J segment lost 3 bases and the V segment lost 1 base, leaving 3 bases of the junction unmatched. Germline CDR1 reads MNHNS; CDR2 reads SASEGT. The CDR3 spans 14 residues. CDR3: CASSEGTGHYEQYF. CDR3 DNA sequence: TGTGCCAGCAGTGAAGGGACAGGCCACTACGAGCAGTACTTC.

This chain links TRBV5-1 with TRBJ2-3; the D gene is possibly TRBD2 (5 bases). CDR1 is SGHRS and CDR2 is YFSETQ in the germline V gene. The CDR3 has 15 residues. Trimming stripped 7 bases from V and 4 bases from J, with 19 bases between. The DNA for the CDR3 is TGCGCCAGCTGCGAGGGTGCTTCCGTCGCAGATACGCAGTATTTT. Translating gives CASCEGASVADTQYF.

The CDR3 here is CAISESYTSANTGELFF. CDR3 nucleotides: TGTGCCATCAGTGAGTCTTACACCTCTGCGAACACCGGGGAGCTGTTTTTT. This chain joins TRBV10-3 and TRBJ2-2, with D unresolved. Looked up from germline, CDR1 is ENHRY and CDR2 is SYGVKD. The V gene lost 0 bases and the J gene lost 0 bases, with 11 bases spanning the gap. The CDR3 contains 17 residues.

The chain is built from TRBV13 and TRBJ1-4; D possibly corresponds to TRBD1 (5 bases). Germline lookup yields CDR1 PRHDT and CDR2 FYEKMQ (reference sequence). V was clipped by 5 bases and J by 7 bases, with 20 bases between them. The CDR3 loop spans 16 amino acids. The CDR3 DNA reads as TGTGCCAGCAGCCGGCGGACGACTGGGGGGGGTGAAAAACTGTTTTTT. This encodes CASSRRTTGGGEKLFF.